This T cell receptor (beta chain) is from a study of CD4 T cells in relation to SARS-CoV-2 and coronaviruses. TCRdb's copy holds only in-frame clones and misses some; the assay was immunoSEQ multiplex PCR. Of about 41,000 clones listed, 84% were seen once; the top ten hold 1% to 1.5%. Remarks on this clone: Its target is not known.

Looked up from germline, CDR1 is MDHEN and CDR2 is SYDVKM. Trimming pared 3 bases from V and 4 bases from J, leaving 6 bases between. The CDR3 runs 12 residues. The chain couples TRBV28 to TRBJ1-2; unclear D gene. This clonotype was sampled from an adult with COVID-19. Sequenced: naive CD4+ T cells from PBMCs, cultured in vitro. Subset noted: naive CD4+ T cells isolated by negative enrichment. CDR3 sequence: CASSFYSYGYTF. The CDR3, as DNA: TGTGCCAGCAGTTTTTATTCCTATGGCTACACCTTC.